A selection of T cell receptor beta chains follows, all from one sample in a study of identical twins. From the 5' RACE reads, TCRdb called clonotypes with MiXCR, one entry per CDR3 protein. Of 520,000 or so distinct CDR3 sequences listed, 22% were seen once; the top ten hold under 0.95%. This sample also belongs to another study, concerning T cells expressing NK-cell markers.

Material: CD4+ T cells sorted from blood. Receptors originate from a woman between 18 and 30 years old in good health. The CDR3 runs from the conserved cysteine through the conserved F or W. A D gene is named only where the DNA matches it firmly. A row's size may be missing; if present it is once, few, many or a size class.

J	D	size	V	length	DNA	CDR3
TRBJ2-7	TRBD1	.	TRBV5-1	14	TGCGCCAGCAGCTCCGGGGGAACAGGGGGCGAGCAGTACTTC	CASSSGGTGGEQYF
TRBJ1-1	.	few	TRBV29-1	13	TGCAGCGTTGGGCGCAGGATGAACACTGAAGCTTTCTTT	CSVGRRMNTEAFF
TRBJ2-1	.	.	TRBV5-1	13	TGCGCCAGCGCCCGGGACTCTTACAATGAGCAGTTCTTC	CASARDSYNEQFF
TRBJ2-3	TRBD1	.	TRBV7-3	14	TGTGCCAGCAGCACCGGGACAGGGGAAGATACGCAGTATTTT	CASSTGTGEDTQYF
TRBJ2-3	TRBD2	many	TRBV9	14	TGTGCCAGCAGCGTATCCCGGGGGGCAGATACGCAGTATTTT	CASSVSRGADTQYF
TRBJ2-1	.	once	TRBV5-6	11	TGTGCCAGCAGCTTGGCGAGTAAGCAGTTCTTC	CASSLASKQFF
TRBJ2-3	.	.	TRBV20-1	15	TGCAGTGCTAGAGACCCGGTAGGAGTCATGGATACGCAGTATTTT	CSARDPVGVMDTQYF
TRBJ2-7	TRBD2	.	TRBV13	17	TGTGCCAGCAGCTTAAGGCCACTAGCGGGGGTAACGCGCGAGCAGTACTTC	CASSLRPLAGVTREQYF
TRBJ1-5	.	few	TRBV5-1	15	TGCGCCAGCAGCTTTACCGGGGGCAGTGATCAGCCCCAGCATTTT	CASSFTGGSDQPQHF
TRBJ2-1	.	few	TRBV5-1	15	TGCGCCAGCAGCTGGACGGACAGCTCCTACAATGAGCAGTTCTTC	CASSWTDSSYNEQFF
TRBJ1-1	.	many	TRBV20-1	12	TGCAGTGCCAGTCGGGGTATCGCTGAAGCTTTCTTT	CSASRGIAEAFF
TRBJ2-1	TRBD2	.	TRBV12-5	12	TGTGCTAGTGGGGTAGCGGGGGGACAGCAGTTCTTC	CASGVAGGQQFF
TRBJ2-2	.	few	TRBV10-3	13	TGTGCCATCAGTGGGACAGTGGACGGGGAGCTGTTTTTT	CAISGTVDGELFF
TRBJ2-3	.	once	TRBV27	14	TGTGCCAGCAGCCCCAGACACCTCACAGATACGCAGTATTTT	CASSPRHLTDTQYF
TRBJ2-2	TRBD1	.	TRBV5-1	13	TGCGCCAGCAGAGGGACAGTCACCGGGGAGCTGTTTTTT	CASRGTVTGELFF
TRBJ2-2	.	few	TRBV7-7	13	TGTGCCAGCAGCGCGGGACTGTACAGGGAGCTGTTTTTT	CASSAGLYRELFF
TRBJ1-3	.	.	TRBV6-1	15	TGTGCCAGCAGTCAGGCGATAGGCCCTGGAAACACCATATATTTT	CASSQAIGPGNTIYF
TRBJ1-6	TRBD1	.	TRBV12-3/TRBV12-4	13	TGTGCCAGCAGGTACAGGGGAAATTCACCCCTCCACTTT	CASRYRGNSPLHF
TRBJ2-7	.	few	TRBV5-1	14	TGCGCCAGCAGCTTGTTCCGGGTGAGCAACGAGCAGTACTTC	CASSLFRVSNEQYF
TRBJ1-2	.	few	TRBV2	13	TGTGCCAGCGGGAGGAACAGCAACTATGGCTACACCTTC	CASGRNSNYGYTF
TRBJ1-5	TRBD1	few	TRBV5-8	16	TGTGCCAGCAGCCCAAAAGGACAGGGGTTTTTTCAGCCCCAGCATTTT	CASSPKGQGFFQPQHF
TRBJ1-4	TRBD1	few	TRBV7-8	15	TGTGCCAGCAGCTCCACGGACAGGAGGTGGGAAAAACTGTTTTTT	CASSSTDRRWEKLFF
TRBJ2-5	.	few	TRBV20-1	13	TGCAGTGCTAGAGATCTGGGACAAGAGACCCAGTACTTC	CSARDLGQETQYF
TRBJ2-3	.	.	TRBV9	12	TGTGCCAGCAGCGCGTTCAGGGATACGCAGTATTTT	CASSAFRDTQYF
TRBJ2-1	.	.	TRBV6-6	12	TGTGCCAGCAGTTGGCCGTACAATGAGCAGTTCTTC	CASSWPYNEQFF
TRBJ1-2	TRBD1	.	TRBV6-6	12	TGTGCCAGCAGTAGGGGACAGGGAGGCTACACCTTC	CASSRGQGGYTF
TRBJ2-3	.	.	TRBV6-1	11	TGTGCCAGCATTAAGAGTGATACGCAGTATTTT	CASIKSDTQYF
TRBJ2-1	.	many	TRBV20-1	12	TGCATGGTCAGAATGCCTTCCAATGAGCAGTTCTTC	CMVRMPSNEQFF